The 20 T cell receptor beta chains presented below share a single source sample, sequenced in a study of blood T cell repertoires in COVID-19. Assay: immunoSEQ multiplex PCR; the TCRdb copy retains only in-frame clones and omits some. The sample lists over 90,000 clones; just over 85% were seen once. Sequenced sample: peripheral blood. The receptors here all came from a woman aged 60-70 years in a cohort sampled during active or convalescent COVID-19.

The chain uses TRBV28 and TRBJ1-2, with D perhaps TRBD1 (5 bases). Germline lookup yields CDR1 MDHEN and CDR2 SYDVKM. CDR3 size: 15 residues. V was clipped by 1 base and J by 2 bases, with 11 bases between them. The DNA for the CDR3 is TGTGCCAGCAGTTTATTTCGGGGGACGAACTATGGCTACACCTTC. Protein sequence: CASSLFRGTNYGYTF.

The chain is built from TRBV6-5 and TRBJ2-7, with 11 nucleotides matching TRBD2. Germline trimming cut 6 bases from V and 11 bases from J; bases unmatched to any gene: 12. Germline V gene sequence: CDR1 MNHEY, CDR2 SVGAGI. CDR3 length: 14 residues. CDR3 sequence reads: CASRPYLAGGQEYF. CDR3 DNA: TGTGCCAGCAGGCCTTACTTAGCGGGAGGGCAAGAGTACTTC.

This chain uses TRBV2 with TRBJ2-5, with D perhaps matching TRBD1 (6 bases). The CDR3 has 14 amino acids. The germline V and J ends were trimmed by 4 bases and 5 bases, with 14 bases remaining between them. Looked up from germline, CDR1 is SNHLY and CDR2 is FYNNEI. In DNA, the CDR3 is TGTGCCAGCAGTGCACAGGGCCCTCGGGAGACCCAGTACTTC. Translation gives CASSAQGPRETQYF.

This clone showed up just once. The J gene is TRBJ2-3, the V gene TRBV24-1, with D perhaps matching TRBD2 (5 bases). Germline CDR1 KGHDR, CDR2 SFDVKD. This CDR3 region has 14 residues. Trimming cost V 3 bases and J 4 bases, with 10 bases left between them. CDR3 DNA: TGTGCCACCAGTGATCGACGGGGAGCAGATACGCAGTATTTT. Protein sequence: CATSDRRGADTQYF.

CDR3 residues: CASSLSSGRPDTQYF. DNA for the CDR3: TGTGCCAGCAGTTTGAGTAGCGGGAGACCAGATACGCAGTATTTT. This sequence joins TRBV28 and TRBJ2-3; 9 nucleotides match TRBD2. CDR3 size: 15 residues. V was pared by 3 bases and J by 4 bases, with 5 bases of the junction left unmatched. Germline loops: CDR1 MDHEN, CDR2 SYDVKM.

This clone was detected only once. This chain uses TRBV5-5 with TRBJ1-3; 8 nucleotides line up with TRBD1. The germline V gene has CDR1 SGHKS and CDR2 YYEKEE (reference sequence). V dropped 0 bases and J dropped 7; count of bases not matched to a gene: 21. CDR3 length equals 20 residues. This CDR3 is CASSLAAGQVLTSPLNTIYF. As DNA, the CDR3 is TGTGCCAGCAGCTTGGCCGCGGGACAGGTCCTTACCTCTCCCCTCAACACCATATATTTT.

This sequence joins TRBV6-5 and TRBJ2-7; 8 bases fit TRBD1. V trimming: 7 bases; J trimming: 5 bases; junction bases outside the gene matches: 4. This CDR3 has 12 amino acids. CDR1 is MNHEY, CDR2 SVGAGI, per germline. For the CDR3, the DNA is TGTGCCAGCATGGTACAGGGGGACGAGCAGTACTTC. Protein: CASMVQGDEQYF.

V gene TRBV28 combines with J gene TRBJ2-2; TRBD2 might be the D (5 bases). The CDR3 is 14 residues long. CDR1 and CDR2 from the germline V gene are MDHEN and SYDVKM. V lost 6 bases, J lost 3 bases, and 11 bases lay in between. This chain's CDR3 is CASRAELDTGELFF. CDR3 nucleotides: TGTGCCAGCAGAGCGGAGTTGGACACCGGGGAGCTGTTTTTT.

The table lists this clone with a few counts. The chain uses TRBV5-5 and TRBJ1-1; D perhaps matches TRBD1 (5 bases). Germline values: CDR1 SGHKS, CDR2 YYEKEE (reference sequence). V dropped 1 base and J dropped 4 bases, with 11 bases sitting between them. The CDR3 totals 14 residues. The CDR3 region has the DNA TGTGCCAGCAGCTTGTCGGGGGGAGGCACTGAAGCTTTCTTT. Translation: CASSLSGGGTEAFF.

The V and J genes are TRBV5-4 and TRBJ1-2, with D unresolved. The V and J ends lost 3 bases and 0 bases respectively, with 15 bases between them. Germline V gene data show CDR1 as SGHNT and CDR2 as YYREEE (reference sequence). This CDR3 is 16 amino acids long. Written as DNA, the CDR3 is TGTGCCAGCAGCTGGCCCACCACAGCTTCTAACTATGGCTACACCTTC. It specifies CASSWPTTASNYGYTF.

Here the CDR3 reads CASSQGQGGSPLHF. The CDR3 coding sequence is TGTGCCAGCAGCCAAGGACAGGGCGGGTCACCCCTCCACTTT. The chain has TRBV5-4 and TRBJ1-6; 8 positions agree with TRBD1. V shed 4 bases, J shed 10 bases, and the junction held 7 bases outside the gene matches. The CDR3 sequence is 14 residues long. From germline, CDR1 is SGHNT and CDR2 YYREEE (reference sequence).

The chain has TRBV5-1 and TRBJ2-5; TRBD1 matches at 9 bases. This CDR3 has 15 amino acids. J gave up 1 base and V 2 bases, and 3 bases lay outside the gene matches. Germline CDR1 is SGHRS and CDR2 is YFSETQ. The CDR3 DNA is TGCGCCAGCAGCTTCGTGACAGGGGGCCAAGAGACCCAGTACTTC. Translated: CASSFVTGGQETQYF.

The chain carries TRBV6-5 and TRBJ2-5; 7 bases map to TRBD1. The CDR3 has 14 amino acids. Germline values: CDR1 MNHEY, CDR2 SVGAGI. With V trimmed by 6 bases and J by 2 bases, 6 bases remained unmatched. The CDR3 nucleotides are TGTGCCAGCAGCCTTTGGACAGGTCAAGAGACCCAGTACTTC. It codes for CASSLWTGQETQYF.

As regards this clone: The junction differs from germline at one of its ends, possibly a read error. The chain employs TRBV12-3 or TRBV12-4 and TRBJ2-3; D possibly corresponds to TRBD1 (6 bases). The CDR3 spans 13 residues. The CDR3 protein is CASRPDPTGTQYF. The CDR3 coding sequence is TGTGCCAGCAGACCGGACCCGACAGGTACGCAGTATTTT.

The CDR3 reads CASSSTPRGGNEKLFF. In DNA form, the CDR3 reads TGTGCCAGCAGCTCGACCCCTCGGGGGGGAAATGAAAAACTGTTTTTT. J is TRBJ1-4 and V is TRBV13, with a possible D match to TRBD1 (5 bases). The CDR3 runs 16 residues. In germline, CDR1 is PRHDT, CDR2 FYEKMQ (reference sequence). The V end lost 4 bases, the J end lost 5 bases, and 17 bases lay between the germline ends. The variable domain in full, with the rest retrieved from reference TRBV13 and TRBJ1-4, is AAGVIQSPRHLIKEKRETATLKCYPIPRHDTVYWYQQGPGQDPQFLISFYEKMQSDKGSIPDRFSAQQFSDYHSELNMSSLELGDSALYFCASSSTPRGGNEKLFFGSGTQLSVL.

This clone is a singleton in its sample. This CDR3 is CASSLGGTKNTEAFF. The CDR3 DNA is TGTGCCAGCAGCTTAGGGGGGACAAAGAACACTGAAGCTTTCTTT. The chain links TRBV7-9 to TRBJ1-1; a possible D gene is TRBD1 (6 bases). The CDR3 has 15 amino acids. Germline V lookup: CDR1 SEHNR, CDR2 FQNEAQ (reference sequence). V dropped 1 base and J dropped 1 base, with 10 bases sitting between them. The entire variable domain, with the rest obtained from reference TRBV7-9 and TRBJ1-1, is as follows: DTGVSQNPRHKITKRGQNVTFRCDPISEHNRLYWYRQTLGQGPEFLTYFQNEAQLEKSRLLSDRFSAERPKGSFSTLEIQRTEQGDSAMYLCASSLGGTKNTEAFFGQGTRLTVV.

The chain joins TRBV6-5 to TRBJ1-2; D unresolved. This CDR3 contains 11 residues. CDR1 is MNHEY, CDR2 SVGAGI, per germline. The ends were cut back, 9 bases at V and 2 bases at J, with 7 bases in the middle. CDR3 nucleotide sequence: TGTGCCAGTCGACACAACTATGGCTACACCTTC. Residues: CASRHNYGYTF.

The gene calls are TRBV9 and TRBJ2-7; 10 bases line up with TRBD1. Germline V gives CDR1 SGDLS, CDR2 YYNGEE. Trimming cost V 0 bases and J 1 base; bases outside gene matches: 7. This CDR3 has 17 residues. The CDR3 region has the DNA TGTGCCAGCAGCGTAGGGGTCGCGGGACAGGGGTCCTACGAGCAGTACTTC. Translation: CASSVGVAGQGSYEQYF. Filled out from reference TRBV9 and TRBJ2-7, the complete variable domain reads DSGVTQTPKHLITATGQRVTLRCSPRSGDLSVYWYQQSLDQGLQFLIQYYNGEERAKGNILERFSAQQFPDLHSELNLSSLELGDSALYFCASSVGVAGQGSYEQYFGPGTRLTVT.

The chain is built from TRBV7-9 and TRBJ2-3, with a tentative D call TRBD1 (6 bases). The CDR3 consists of 13 residues. From germline, CDR1 is SEHNR and CDR2 FQNEAQ (reference sequence). The CDR3 DNA sequence: TGTGCGGAAGAGGCCAGGGGCCCAGATACGCAGTATTTT. Its translation is CAEEARGPDTQYF.

The chain has TRBV10-3 and TRBJ2-7; TRBD1 is a possible D gene (6 bases). Looked up from germline, CDR1 is ENHRY and CDR2 is SYGVKD. The CDR3 contains 12 residues. The V end lost 2 bases, the J end lost 6 bases, and 8 bases lay between the germline ends. CDR3 residues: CAISEQGPEQYF. CDR3 DNA sequence: TGTGCCATCAGTGAGCAGGGGCCCGAGCAGTACTTC.